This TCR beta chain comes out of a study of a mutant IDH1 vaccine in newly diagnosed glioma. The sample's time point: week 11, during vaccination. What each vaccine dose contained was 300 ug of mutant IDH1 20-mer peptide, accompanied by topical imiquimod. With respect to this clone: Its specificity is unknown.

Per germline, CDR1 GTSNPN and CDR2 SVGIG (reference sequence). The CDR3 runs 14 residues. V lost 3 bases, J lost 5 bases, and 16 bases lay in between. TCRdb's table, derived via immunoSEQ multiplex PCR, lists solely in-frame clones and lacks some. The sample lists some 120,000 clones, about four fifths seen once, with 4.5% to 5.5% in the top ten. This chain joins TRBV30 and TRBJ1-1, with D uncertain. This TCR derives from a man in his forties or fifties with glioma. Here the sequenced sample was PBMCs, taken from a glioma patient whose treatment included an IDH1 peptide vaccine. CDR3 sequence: CAWRAPGLATEAFF. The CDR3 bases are TGTGCCTGGAGGGCTCCAGGCTTGGCGACTGAAGCTTTCTTT.